What follows is one T cell receptor beta chain and its context. cDNA reverse transcribed from extracted RNA served as the sequencing template. Sequenced by immunoSEQ multiplex PCR; TCRdb stores in-frame clones only, minus some. The sample contains about 190,000 clones, 55% to 70% of which appear only once. Treatment given: oral pan-JAK inhibitor, 5-10 mg twice daily. Germline CDR1 PRHDT, CDR2 FYEKMQ (reference sequence). This CDR3 spans 13 amino acids. Trimming cost V 10 bases and J 6 bases; bases outside gene matches: 8. The data belong to a study of CD8+ T cells in alopecia areata. The sequence derives from a human donor with alopecia areata. The sample in question was CD4+ T cells sorted from blood, obtained at week 4, from a patient treated with tofacitinib. This sequence joins TRBV13 and TRBJ2-2; 7 bases fit TRBD1. The CDR3 loop reads CANQGVEAGELFF. CDR3 coding DNA: TGTGCCAATCAGGGGGTTGAAGCCGGGGAGCTGTTTTTT.